The 21 T cell receptor beta chains listed next were all sequenced from one sample in a study of human T cells and chemical hapten exposure. MiXCR, applied by TCRdb to the RACE reads, yields one record per CDR3 protein. The table shows 60,000 to 75,000 distinct CDR3 sequences, with around 7% occurring only once. As to time point: pre-sensitization, week 0. Sample treatment: therapeutic diphenylcyclopropenone sensitization with weekly scalp DPC. Sequences were derived from whole blood, sampled in connection with sensitization to the hapten diphenylcyclopropenone (DPC). The receptors were sampled from a woman aged 25-40 years with alopecia areata. Some clones in this sample may be carry-over from other donors' samples.

CDR3 nucleotides: TGCGCCAGCAGCCAAGGACTAGCGGGGGTGAAAGAGACCCAGTACTTC. Its protein product is CASSQGLAGVKETQYF. The chain is built from TRBV4-1 and TRBJ2-5, with 12 nucleotides matching TRBD2. The CDR3 covers 16 residues. The junction had 3 bases not matched to a gene; V was cut back by 1 base and J by 3 bases. Germline CDR1 reads MGHRA; CDR2 reads YSYEKL.

This clonotype was seen ten or more times. The rearrangement links TRBV6-2 or TRBV6-3 to TRBJ1-1; the match to TRBD1 covers 8 bases. The CDR3 consists of 13 residues. V lost 5 bases, J lost 7 bases, and 6 bases stayed unmatched. Germline V gene sequence: CDR1 MNHEY, CDR2 SVGEGT. This chain's CDR3 is CASSGQTGGEAFF. The CDR3, as DNA: TGTGCCAGCAGTGGACAAACAGGGGGTGAAGCTTTCTTT.

This clonotype was seen at least ten times. V gene TRBV18 combines with J gene TRBJ1-1; D call uncertain. This CDR3 contains 13 residues. CDR1 and CDR2 (germline): KGHSH, LQKENI. The V end lost 3 bases, the J end lost 3 bases, and 8 bases lay between the germline ends. In DNA form, the CDR3 reads TGTGCCAGCTCACCTAGGCGGGACACTGAAGCTTTCTTT. Its protein product is CASSPRRDTEAFF.

This sequence joins TRBV9 and TRBJ1-5; D is unclear. Deletions cut 3 bases from V and 1 base from J, with 8 bases between. The CDR3 totals 14 residues. The V gene's germline CDR1 is SGDLS and CDR2 YYNGEE. The CDR3, as DNA: TGTGCCAGCAGCGCGGGCGCGAGCAATCAGCCCCAGCATTTT. Translated, it gives CASSAGASNQPQHF.

The gene calls are TRBV30 and TRBJ1-5; TRBD1 agrees at 12 bases. V lost 5 bases, J lost 6 bases, and 5 bases stayed unmatched. CDR3 length: 14 residues. The germline V gene encodes CDR1 GTSNPN and CDR2 SVGIG (reference sequence). The chain's CDR3 is CAWGTGGTIQPQHF. The DNA for the CDR3 is TGTGCCTGGGGGACAGGGGGCACAATTCAGCCCCAGCATTTT.

This clonotype has at least ten counts. The V call is TRBV6-5, the J call TRBJ1-5, with no clear D. Looked up from germline, CDR1 is MNHEY and CDR2 is SVGAGI. Trimming removed 0 bases at V and 9 bases at J, with 12 bases between. This CDR3 has 14 amino acids. CDR3 nucleotides: TGTGCCAGCAGTTACTCCGGCGGAGAGTGGCCCCAGCATTTT. It specifies CASSYSGGEWPQHF.

This clonotype has ten or more counts. The rearrangement joins TRBV7-2 to TRBJ1-4; 11 bases are a match to TRBD1. The CDR3 is 16 amino acids. CDR1 SGHTA and CDR2 FQGNSA come from the germline V gene. V lost 1 base and J lost 5; bases outside the gene matches: 3. CDR3: CASSLVGQGGNEKLFF. The CDR3 nucleotides read TGTGCCAGCAGCTTAGTGGGACAGGGGGGAAATGAAAAACTGTTTTTT.

This clonotype has only a few counts. The V and J genes are TRBV6-5 and TRBJ1-5; D is possibly TRBD1 (6 bases). CDR3 length equals 13 residues. Germline V gene sequence: CDR1 MNHEY, CDR2 SVGAGI. Trimming left V 6 bases short and J 7 bases short, with 13 bases between. CDR3 protein: CASSPTGDQPQHF. The CDR3 DNA reads as TGTGCCAGCAGCCCGACAGGAGACCAGCCCCAGCATTTT.

This clonotype was recorded many times. The genes are TRBV12-3 or TRBV12-4 and TRBJ1-1, with 8 positions matching TRBD1. J was trimmed by 0 bases and V by 7 bases; bases with no gene match: 7. The length of the CDR3 is 15 residues. CDR3 nucleotide sequence: TGTGCCAGCACCGACCGGACAGGGTTGAACACTGAAGCTTTCTTT. This encodes CASTDRTGLNTEAFF.

This clonotype was seen repeatedly, ten times or more. The rearrangement joins TRBV19 to TRBJ2-1; no clear D gene. The germline V gene encodes CDR1 LNHDA and CDR2 SQIVND (reference sequence). Trimming cost V 3 bases and J 0 bases, with 15 bases left between them. This CDR3 is 17 amino acids long. The CDR3 spells CASSIFLGYGSYNEQFF. CDR3 bases: TGTGCCAGTAGTATTTTTTTGGGGTATGGCTCCTACAATGAGCAGTTCTTC.

Ten or more counts support this clonotype. This rearrangement joins TRBV7-9 to TRBJ1-4; D call uncertain. The germline V and J ends were trimmed by 0 bases and 8 bases, with 10 bases remaining between them. Germline V CDR1 and CDR2: SEHNR, FQNEAQ (reference sequence). This CDR3 is built from 14 residues. CDR3 region: CASSLAGREEKLFF. CDR3 nucleotides: TGTGCCAGCAGCTTAGCAGGGAGAGAGGAAAAACTGTTTTTT.

CDR3 residues: CASPGGQYNSPLHF. The CDR3 DNA follows: TGTGCCAGCCCCGGGGGACAGTATAATTCACCCCTCCACTTT. The J gene is TRBJ1-6, the V gene TRBV18; 7 bases agree with TRBD1. CDR1 is KGHSH and CDR2 is LQKENI in the germline V gene. This CDR3 contains 14 residues. The J segment lost 4 bases and the V segment lost 8 bases, leaving 5 bases of the junction unmatched.

Ten or more counts support this clonotype. The chain joins TRBV7-3 to TRBJ1-2; tentative D call: TRBD1 (5 bases). This CDR3 is built from 12 residues. Germline values: CDR1 SGHTA, CDR2 FQGTGA. Trimming left V 5 bases short and J 13 bases short, with 17 bases between. CDR3 sequence (DNA): TGTGCCAGCAGCCCTGGTGGGGCCTATCTCACCTTC. Protein sequence: CASSPGGAYLTF.

This clonotype has at least ten counts. The rearrangement links TRBV29-1 to TRBJ1-1; no reliable D call. The CDR3 totals 11 residues. CDR1 is SQVTM, CDR2 ANQGSEA, per germline. V dropped 7 bases and J dropped 10 bases, with 16 bases sitting between them. The CDR3 loop reads CSGSRPEGAFF. The CDR3 DNA reads TGCAGCGGGTCTCGGCCAGAAGGAGCTTTCTTT.

This clonotype was seen repeatedly, ten times or more. V is TRBV3-1 and J is TRBJ2-7; D is unresolved. The V gene's germline CDR1 is LGHDT and CDR2 YNNKEL (reference sequence). V lost 4 bases and J lost 5, with 12 bases in between. CDR3 length: 13 amino acids. DNA of the CDR3: TGTGCCAGCAGCCGGTACGGACGGGACGAGCAGTACTTC. This gives the protein CASSRYGRDEQYF.

The chain is built from TRBV5-1 and TRBJ2-1, with D perhaps matching TRBD1 (6 bases). This CDR3 spans 15 amino acids. V lost 0 bases and J lost 6, with 13 bases in between. CDR1 SGHRS and CDR2 YFSETQ come from the germline V gene. CDR3 sequence reads: CASSLGAGVSNEQFF. DNA for the CDR3: TGCGCCAGCAGCTTGGGCGCAGGGGTGAGCAATGAGCAGTTCTTC.

This clonotype was observed at least ten times. The CDR3 region has the DNA TGCGCCAGCAGCTTGGAAGGGGGCTCCTATAATTCACCCCTCCACTTT. Its protein product is CASSLEGGSYNSPLHF. The chain has TRBV5-1 and TRBJ1-6, with D possibly TRBD1 on 6 matching bases. This CDR3 has 16 amino acids. Germline CDR1 reads SGHRS; CDR2 reads YFSETQ. Trimming cost V 0 bases and J 0 bases, with 7 bases left between them.

The table lists this clonotype with a few counts. This chain links TRBV20-1 with TRBJ1-2; D remains unclear. The CDR3 consists of 13 residues. Germline V gene data show CDR1 as DFQATT and CDR2 as SNEGSKA (reference sequence). Trimming removed 0 bases at V and 11 bases at J, with 16 bases between. Here the CDR3 reads CSARDQQQARYTF. DNA for the CDR3: TGCAGTGCTAGAGATCAACAACAAGCCCGGTACACCTTC.

This clonotype has just a few counts. The rearrangement uses TRBV30 and TRBJ1-1, with D unresolved. Germline-derived CDR1 and CDR2 are GTSNPN and SVGIG (reference sequence). V lost 2 bases, J lost 4 bases, and 11 bases lay in between. This CDR3 has 13 amino acids. CDR3 DNA sequence: TGTGCCTGGAGTTGGTCTTTTAGCACTGAAGCTTTCTTT. Translation gives CAWSWSFSTEAFF.

This clonotype was seen many times. The J gene is TRBJ2-5, the V gene TRBV30; D perhaps matches TRBD2 (6 bases). This CDR3 contains 12 residues. V was clipped by 4 bases and J by 5 bases, with 11 bases between them. Looked up from germline, CDR1 is GTSNPN and CDR2 is SVGIG (reference sequence). CDR3 in amino acids: CAWKPSGETQYF. The CDR3 coding sequence is TGTGCCTGGAAACCGAGCGGGGAGACCCAGTACTTC.

Ten or more counts support this clonotype. The chain is built from TRBV2 and TRBJ2-1; 10 bases agree with TRBD2. This CDR3 has 15 residues. Germline CDR1 and CDR2: SNHLY and FYNNEI. V trimming: 6 bases; J trimming: 2 bases; junction bases outside the gene matches: 4. The CDR3 reads CASRGSGGPYNEQFF. The CDR3 bases are TGTGCCAGCAGGGGTAGCGGGGGGCCCTACAATGAGCAGTTCTTC.